The 6 T cell receptor beta chains reported below all come from one sample, sequenced in a study of blood T cells in healthy people across ages. Together with a sample-barcoded 5' primer, a J-beta primer mix was included in a second PCR lasting about 6 to 11 cycles. Using its own MiXCR run on the 5' RACE reads, TCRdb lists one record per CDR3 protein. Of around 1.7 million distinct CDR3 sequences listed, under 30% are singletons. Material: blood. Source of these receptors: a woman aged 25 to 39 in good health.

This chain uses TRBV20-1 with TRBJ1-4, with a weak D call TRBD1 (6 bases). The V gene's germline CDR1 is DFQATT and CDR2 SNEGSKA (reference sequence). The CDR3 has 14 residues. Deletions cut 0 bases from V and 8 bases from J, with 13 bases between. The CDR3 coding sequence is TGCAGTGCTAGAGATGAGGGGGGCGACGAAAAACTGTTTTTT. Protein: CSARDEGGDEKLFF.

The chain joins TRBV7-3 to TRBJ2-1; D possibly corresponds to TRBD2 (7 bases). This CDR3 spans 17 amino acids. Germline V lookup: CDR1 SGHTA, CDR2 FQGTGA. V was cut by 2 bases and J by 5 bases, with 19 bases left in between. In DNA, the CDR3 is TGTGCCAGCAGCTTAGTTCTAGGGGGGGACACGAACAATGAGCAGTTCTTC. Encoded protein: CASSLVLGGDTNNEQFF.

A word on this clonotype: A much more abundant neighbour one base away suggests this may be a read error. The CDR3 loop is CSVRGTGESQPQHF. The CDR3 nucleotides read TGCAGTGTCCGGGGGACAGGGGAGAGTCAGCCCCAGCATTTT. V usage is TRBV20-1 and J usage is TRBJ1-5; 10 positions agree with TRBD1. The CDR3 is made up of 14 amino acids. V lost 7 bases to trimming and J lost 6 bases; unmatched junction nucleotides: 9. The germline V gene has CDR1 DFQATT and CDR2 SNEGSKA (reference sequence).

The rearrangement uses TRBV29-1 and TRBJ2-2, with D uncertain. Trimming took 4 bases from V and 1 from J, leaving 7 bases between them. The CDR3 sequence is 13 residues long. Per the germline V gene, CDR1 is SQVTM and CDR2 is ANQGSEA. CDR3 in amino acids: CSVAAENTGELFF. The CDR3 nucleotides read TGCAGCGTTGCGGCAGAGAACACCGGGGAGCTGTTTTTT.

This clonotype was found a few times. CDR3 amino acids: CAISDARTLNYGYTF. CDR3 DNA: TGTGCCATCAGTGATGCTCGTACCCTTAACTATGGCTACACCTTC. The rearrangement joins TRBV10-3 to TRBJ1-2; D not certain. Trimming took off 3 bases at V and 1 base at J, with 12 bases between the two ends. The CDR3 contains 15 residues. CDR1 and CDR2 from the germline V gene are ENHRY and SYGVKD.

This clonotype was counted only a few times. The V and J genes are TRBV20-1 and TRBJ2-7, with 11 nucleotides matching TRBD2. Germline CDR1 DFQATT, CDR2 SNEGSKA (reference sequence). Trimming at V came to 4 bases and at J to 6 bases, leaving 11 bases not matched to a gene. CDR3 length equals 15 residues. CDR3 region: CSATREGLADCEQYF. CDR3 DNA sequence: TGCAGTGCTACCCGTGAGGGACTAGCGGACTGCGAGCAGTACTTC.